Each of the 3 T cell receptor beta chains below was sequenced from the same sample in a study of Graves' ophthalmopathy and Graves' hyperthyroidism. Investigators amplified TCR beta CDR3 regions from RNA transcripts. The authors performed first-round RT-PCR with HTBI primers and then a second-round multiplex PCR. TCRdb called the multiplex PCR reads again in MiXCR, with one record for every CDR3 protein. The data contain approximately 1.2 million distinct CDR3 sequences, less than 45% of them singletons. Sequenced sample: peripheral blood or thyroid tissue (not recorded which). The origin of the receptors is an adult man with Graves' hyperthyroidism.

The rearrangement joins TRBV9 to TRBJ1-1, with D maybe TRBD1 (5 bases). V was trimmed by 4 bases and J by 6 bases, leaving 16 bases between them. This CDR3 is 14 amino acids long. CDR1 is SGDLS and CDR2 is YYNGEE in the germline V gene. Here the CDR3 DNA reads TGTGCCAGCAGCCTTGGGACGGGGAAGTCTGAAGCTTTCTTT. It translates to CASSLGTGKSEAFF. Full variable domain (missing parts from reference TRBV9 and TRBJ1-1): DSGVTQTPKHLITATGQRVTLRCSPRSGDLSVYWYQQSLDQGLQFLIQYYNGEERAKGNILERFSAQQFPDLHSELNLSSLELGDSALYFCASSLGTGKSEAFFGQGTRLTVV.

The chain has TRBV27 and TRBJ1-1; 7 bases line up with TRBD1. Trimming cost V 5 bases and J 3 bases; bases outside gene matches: 6. There are 14 residues in the CDR3. CDR1 and CDR2 (germline): MNHEY, SMNVEV (reference sequence). CDR3 sequence reads: CASSNRDSDTEAFF. For the CDR3, the DNA is TGTGCCAGCAGTAACCGGGACAGCGACACTGAAGCTTTCTTT.

This clonotype was detected a few times. The conserved phenylalanine or tryptophan normally closing the CDR3 is absent here, so this likely arose from a read error. The V gene is TRBV7-9, the J gene TRBJ1-2, with 7 bases identical to TRBD1. Germline CDR1 and CDR2: SEHNR and FQNEAQ (reference sequence). V was clipped by 6 bases and J by 8 bases; unmatched bases: 9. There are 13 residues in the CDR3. CDR3 coding DNA: TGTGCCAGCAGTGAAGGACAGGCGAGAGGCTACACCCTC. Residues: CASSEGQARGYTL.